This T cell receptor (beta chain) derives from a study of glioma-infiltrating T cells (dated by TCRdb to between 2015 and 2016). For context, the study as a whole: Low-grade gliomas were WHO grade II oligodendrogliomas or astrocytomas, and glioblastomas were WHO grade IV tumors sampled at initial rather than recurrent diagnosis. TCR alpha- and beta-chain repertoires were sequenced from glioma tissue, non-neoplastic brain tissue and matched peripheral blood mononuclear cells. The sequencing target for blood libraries was roughly 4- to 10-fold coverage of 950,000 to 1,000,000 peripheral T cells. To measure divergence between tissue and blood T-cell populations, each tissue-infiltrating repertoire was compared with the peripheral blood repertoire of the same patient. Three low-grade glioma patients, several primary glioblastoma patients, and three non-glioma patients who contributed non-neoplastic brain tissue made up the paired cohort. Dexamethasone was administered to glioma patients for six or fewer days before surgery. On the study overall, not on this receptor specifically: VJ-independent divergence between tissue and blood was lower than expected in non-neoplastic patients but higher than expected in all gliomas, particularly low-grade gliomas. Group comparisons were based on small numbers of patients: three non-neoplastic, three low-grade glioma and several glioblastoma patients. Patients with low tissue-blood divergence were marked by a signature set of shared blood CDR3 motifs, and this signature set was depleted in highly divergent patients. Very few CDR3 sequences were shared between tissue and blood, attributed to high CDR3 diversity and limited sampling.

The iRepertoire nested amplicon-rescue multiplex PCR (arm-PCR) platform was used to amplify TCR alpha and beta CDR3 regions from RNA. The input for one-step reverse transcription and amplification was about 90-450 ng of tissue mRNA or PBMC total RNA. Following bead purification, Illumina adapters were added by a secondary multiplex PCR, and libraries between 200 and 400 bp were gel-purified. Libraries carried internal 6-nucleotide barcodes used for demultiplexing. Sequencing of the libraries was done on an Illumina MiSeq using 2x220 or 2x250 nucleotide paired-end reads. The source study handled its data this way. Paired reads were merged using FLASH 1.2.11 and aligned with BWA-MEM to the GRCh37 human genome, and TRA and TRB reads were then extracted. For V and J assignment, an IMGT-derived reference of cassette sequences and CDR3 motifs that included pseudogenes was used. Three-frame translation of reads was performed, and productive CDR3s were defined as those with a C...FGXG motif and no stop codons. Clonotypes were defined as unique combinations of V-J cassette pair and CDR3 amino acid sequence. Hamming distance filtering was applied to reads, with thresholds set by the sequence error rate of each sample in mapped regions. The public sequencing data were trimmed at Q25 with fastp and processed into clonotypes with MiXCR by TCRdb, which kept only in-frame beta chains. A single entry per CDR3 protein holds the most common genes and DNA from its merged rows. Clone size and V and J calls follow TCRdb, not the original study. This sample holds around 350,000 distinct CDR3 sequences; roughly 41% were observed only once. Around 12% of the sample is in the top ten clones.

Immediately after resection, surgical brain or tumor specimens were cryofrozen in liquid nitrogen, with peripheral blood cells collected concurrently. This clonotype was counted at least ten times. This receptor's antigen is unknown. No much larger clone exists at a distance of one base, and base qualities are not known. Taken from the germline V gene, the CDR1 and CDR2 loops are MDHEN and SYDVKM. The CDR3 numbers 15 residues from cysteine through phenylalanine. CDR3 DNA only is kept here, 45 bases in frame from base 1. At the junction V is shortened by 4 bases and J by 0 bases, with 10 bases in between.

Sequenced: glioma tissue, nonneoplastic brain tissue, or PBMCs (not recorded which). The receptor was isolated from a human donor with low-grade glioma or glioblastoma, undergoing nonglioma brain surgery, or in good health (not recorded which). This chain is built from TRBV28 and TRBJ2-1, with the D gene uncertain. The encoded CDR3 is CASSSRSGSYNEQFF. The DNA is TGTGCCAGCAGTTCCCGCTCCGGCTCCTACAATGAGCAGTTCTTC. Reference TRBV28 and TRBJ2-1 genes cover what lies past the CDR3, so the full variable domain is DVKVTQSSRYLVKRTGEKVFLECVQDMDHENMFWYRQDPGLGLRLIYFSYDVKMKEKGDIPEGYSVSREKKERFSLILESASTNQTSMYLCASSSRSGSYNEQFFGPGTRLTVL.